These T cell receptor beta chains were read from a single sample in a study of blood T cells in healthy people across ages. TCRdb independently ran MiXCR on the 5' RACE reads; one entry per CDR3 protein. Among about 1,600,000 distinct CDR3 sequences listed, approximately 40% were seen once. The material sequenced was blood. Source of these receptors: a woman under 30 in good health. Each CDR3 is given with its conserved first and last residue. A D gene is named only where the DNA matches it firmly. Size values are once, few and many counts, or a class for expanded clones, and some rows have none.

D	V	J	size	DNA	CDR3
-	TRBV6-1	TRBJ2-7	-	TGTGCCAGCAGTGATGTCCGCTACGAGCAGTACTTC	CASSDVRYEQYF
-	TRBV3-1	TRBJ1-6	few	TGTGCCAGCAGCCAACTCCGAGCCGGGGGCAATTCACCCCTCCACTTT	CASSQLRAGGNSPLHF
-	TRBV9	TRBJ2-1	-	TGTGCCAGCAGCGTAGAGAGTTCACCATACAATGAGCAGTTCTTC	CASSVESSPYNEQFF
TRBD1	TRBV6-5	TRBJ1-2	few	TGTGCCAGCAGTTACTCCCAGACAGGGTTAAGGGGCTACACCTTC	CASSYSQTGLRGYTF
-	TRBV19	TRBJ2-1	-	TGTGCCAGTATAGGATTCTCCTACAATGAGCAGTTCTTC	CASIGFSYNEQFF
-	TRBV12-5	TRBJ2-7	-	TGTGCTAGTGGTTTGGAAGGGGGAGCATACGAGCAGTACTTC	CASGLEGGAYEQYF
-	TRBV20-1	TRBJ2-5	many	TGCAGTGCTAGGGACAGTGACGGAGAGACCCAGTACTTC	CSARDSDGETQYF
TRBD1	TRBV7-2	TRBJ2-3	many	TGTGCCAGCAGCTTTCTCCGGGACAGGGGATACACAGATACGCAGTATTTT	CASSFLRDRGYTDTQYF
-	TRBV21-1	TRBJ2-1	few	TGTGCCAGCAGATGCCTTTTCAGGTACCCCTACAATGAGCAGTTCTTC	CASRCLFRYPYNEQFF
TRBD1	TRBV2	TRBJ1-2	few	TGTGCCAGCAGTGAAGACAGGGGCGCGGATGGCTACACCTTC	CASSEDRGADGYTF
TRBD2	TRBV5-1	TRBJ2-7	few	TGCGCCAGCAGCTGGGCCGCACTAGCGGGAGGGATCGGCGACGAGCAGTACTTC	CASSWAALAGGIGDEQYF
-	TRBV27	TRBJ2-7	-	TGTGCCAGCAGTTTGGGTTGGCGCTACTACGAGCAGTACTTC	CASSLGWRYYEQYF
TRBD1	TRBV18	TRBJ1-1	-	TGTGCCAGCTCACCACCGGGACAGGGTACGTTCACTGAAGCTTTCTTT	CASSPPGQGTFTEAFF
-	TRBV4-1	TRBJ2-5	-	TGCGCCAGCAGCCGAGTTCCAGGGACGTACGAGACCCAGTACTTC	CASSRVPGTYETQYF
-	TRBV5-1	TRBJ2-7	-	TGCGCCAGCAGCTTGGAATCAGGGGTATTCTACGAGCAGTACTTC	CASSLESGVFYEQYF
TRBD2	TRBV9	TRBJ2-1	-	TGTGCCAGCAGCCTAGTTGGGGGCGGGGGGGCCGGTAATGAGCAGTTCTTC	CASSLVGGGGAGNEQFF
-	TRBV24-1	TRBJ1-2	-	TGTGCCACCAGTGATTTGCCAGGGGACGGCTACACCTTC	CATSDLPGDGYTF
-	TRBV20-1	TRBJ1-2	-	TGCAGTGCTAGAGAAGGAGGGGTAGGCTATGGCTACACCTTC	CSAREGGVGYGYTF
TRBD2	TRBV7-8	TRBJ2-7	-	TGTGCCAGCAGCTTAGGCCCGGGGGGGGCGGGATACGAGCAGTACTTC	CASSLGPGGAGYEQYF
-	TRBV10-3	TRBJ1-5	-	TGTGCCGGCAGTACGGGAAATCAGCCCCAGCATTTT	CAGSTGNQPQHF
-	TRBV2	TRBJ2-4	few	TGTGCCAGCAGTGCCCGGGCCTTAAAAGCCAAAAACATTCAGTACTTC	CASSARALKAKNIQYF
-	TRBV10-3	TRBJ1-6	-	TGTGCCATCAGTGATGTGGGCAATTCACCCCTCCACTTT	CAISDVGNSPLHF
TRBD1	TRBV6-1	TRBJ1-5	-	TGTGCCAGCAGTGAAGGAGACAGGGGAATCAATCAGCCCCAGCATTTT	CASSEGDRGINQPQHF
-	TRBV27	TRBJ1-5	few	TGTGCCAGCAGTTTATCTACAGGGACGGGTCAGCCCCAGCATTTT	CASSLSTGTGQPQHF
-	TRBV10-3	TRBJ1-1	-	TGTGCCATCAGCTCCGGGACGGATGAAGCTTTCTTT	CAISSGTDEAFF
TRBD1	TRBV4-1	TRBJ1-3	-	TGCGCCAGCAGCCAAGGGACTCCTTTGACAGGGCTTGCTGGAAACACCATATATTTT	CASSQGTPLTGLAGNTIYF
-	TRBV20-1	TRBJ2-5	-	TGCAGTGCTATTAGCGGAACCCAAGAGACCCAGTACTTC	CSAISGTQETQYF
TRBD2	TRBV28	TRBJ2-1	-	TGTGCCAGCAGGAGCGGGGGGGGAACCTACGAGCAGTTCTTC	CASRSGGGTYEQFF
-	TRBV24-1	TRBJ1-5	-	TGTGCCACCAGTGACGGGGTATCCCAGCATTTT	CATSDGVSQHF